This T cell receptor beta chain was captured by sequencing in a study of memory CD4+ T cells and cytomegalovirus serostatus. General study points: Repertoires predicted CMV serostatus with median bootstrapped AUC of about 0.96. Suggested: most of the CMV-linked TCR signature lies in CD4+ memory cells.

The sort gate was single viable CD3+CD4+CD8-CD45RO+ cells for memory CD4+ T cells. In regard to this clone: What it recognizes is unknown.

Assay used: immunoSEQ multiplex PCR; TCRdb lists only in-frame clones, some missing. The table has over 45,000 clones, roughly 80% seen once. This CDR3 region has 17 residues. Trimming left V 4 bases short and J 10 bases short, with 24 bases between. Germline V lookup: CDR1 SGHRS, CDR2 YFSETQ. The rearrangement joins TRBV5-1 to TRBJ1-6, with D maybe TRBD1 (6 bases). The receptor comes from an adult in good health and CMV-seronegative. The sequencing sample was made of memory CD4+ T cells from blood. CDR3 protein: CASSLTTLARGGSPLHF. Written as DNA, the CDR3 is TGCGCCAGCAGCCTAACAACCCTGGCCAGGGGCGGGTCACCCCTCCACTTT.